This T cell receptor (beta chain) appears in the sequencing data of a study of blood T cell repertoires in COVID-19. Study details: Whether acute or convalescent, the COVID-19 samples came from the United States, Italy and Spain.

V trimming: 1 base; J trimming: 2 bases; junction bases outside the gene matches: 1. The CDR3 has 14 amino acids. CDR1 is SGHDN, CDR2 FVKESK, per germline. In the authors' methods: Nucleated cell counts were estimated from reference gene primer amplification. Generated by immunoSEQ multiplex PCR, the TCRdb table keeps only in-frame clones and is missing some. That table supplies the V and J calls and clone size; D and trimming were determined from the DNA. In the table there are under 250,000 clones, 83% of which are singletons. Participants' own reports of clinical history determined their cohort assignment. It was within 2 weeks before study entry that exposed participants met a COVID-19 case.

The chain carries TRBV14 and TRBJ2-5, with 7 bases matching TRBD2. Source material: PBMCs or T cells enriched from blood (not recorded which). The clonotype was recovered from a woman in her thirties or forties who had been exposed to COVID-19. CDR3 bases: TGTGCCAGCAGCCAAGGAGCGGGACAAGAGACCCAGTACTTC. Encoded protein: CASSQGAGQETQYF.